The T cell receptor beta chain described here comes from a study of Graves' ophthalmopathy and Graves' hyperthyroidism. The authors defined stable hyperthyroidism as no ophthalmopathy within 18 months of follow-up. This clonotype was found a few times. Antigen: not known. The CDR3 contains 15 residues. Germline CDR1 and CDR2: MNHNS and SASEGT. Deletions cut 6 bases from V and 6 bases from J, with 15 bases between. Points from the study as a whole: In separating ophthalmopathy from stable hyperthyroidism, a 13-signature model achieved about 90% sensitivity and 70% to 83% specificity.

TCR beta CDR3 regions were amplified from RNA transcripts. HTBI primers served in a first-round RT-PCR, which a second-round multiplex PCR followed. MiXCR was run by TCRdb on the multiplex PCR reads, yielding one entry per CDR3 protein. The repertoire holds fewer than 650,000 distinct CDR3 sequences, with about a fifth as singletons. The rearrangement joins TRBV6-1 to TRBJ1-6; D is unresolved. The sequence derives from a woman younger than 30 with stable Graves' hyperthyroidism. Some clones in this sample may be carry-over from other donors' samples. Input material: peripheral blood. As DNA, the CDR3 is TGTGCCAGCAGCCCAACCCGGGCCGCTAATTCACCCCTCCACTTT. Translating it yields CASSPTRAANSPLHF.